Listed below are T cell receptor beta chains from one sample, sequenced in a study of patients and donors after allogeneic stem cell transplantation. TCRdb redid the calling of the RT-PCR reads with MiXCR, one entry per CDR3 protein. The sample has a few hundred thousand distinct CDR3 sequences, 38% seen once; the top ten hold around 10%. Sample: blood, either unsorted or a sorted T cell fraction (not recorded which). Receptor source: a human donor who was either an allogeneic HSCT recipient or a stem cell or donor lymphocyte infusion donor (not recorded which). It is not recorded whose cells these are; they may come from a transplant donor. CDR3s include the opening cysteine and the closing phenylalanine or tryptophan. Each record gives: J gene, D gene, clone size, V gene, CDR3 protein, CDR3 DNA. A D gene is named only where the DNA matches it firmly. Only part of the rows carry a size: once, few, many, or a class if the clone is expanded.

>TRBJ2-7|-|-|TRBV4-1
CASSQDGAGEDEQYF
TGCGCCAGCAGCCAAGATGGGGCAGGGGAGGACGAGCAGTACTTC
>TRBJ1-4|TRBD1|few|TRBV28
CASRDRGREKLFF
TGTGCCAGCAGGGACAGGGGTAGGGAAAAACTGTTTTTT
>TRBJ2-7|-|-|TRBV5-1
CASSYRGEPNYEQYF
TGCGCCAGCAGCTACCGAGGGGAGCCAAACTACGAGCAGTACTTC
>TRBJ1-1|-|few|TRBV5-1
CASSPRTSNTEAFF
TGCGCCAGCAGCCCCCGGACCTCGAACACTGAAGCTTTCTTT
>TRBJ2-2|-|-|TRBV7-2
CASSHGNTGELFF
TGTGCCAGCAGCCACGGCAACACCGGGGAGCTGTTTTTT
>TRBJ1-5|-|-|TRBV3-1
CASSQGLNQPQHF
TGTGCCAGCAGCCAAGGGTTGAATCAGCCCCAGCATTTT
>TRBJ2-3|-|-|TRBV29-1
CSVGFRQTVDTQYF
TGCAGCGTTGGCTTCAGACAGACAGTAGATACGCAGTATTTT
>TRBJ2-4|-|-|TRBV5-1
CASSDGPLAKNIQYF
TGCGCCAGCAGTGACGGGCCTTTAGCCAAAAACATTCAGTACTTC
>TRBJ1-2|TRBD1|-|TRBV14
CASSRTGERGYTF
TGTGCCAGCAGCCGGACAGGGGAGCGCGGCTACACCTTC
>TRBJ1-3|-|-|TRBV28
CATMSAGTGNTIYF
TGTGCCACTATGTCGGCAGGGACTGGAAACACCATATATTTT
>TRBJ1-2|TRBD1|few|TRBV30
CAWSVSRDSFYGYTF
TGTGCCTGGAGTGTATCCCGGGACAGCTTCTATGGCTACACCTTC
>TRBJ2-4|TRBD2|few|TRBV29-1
CSVRGVGLKNIQYF
TGCAGCGTTCGGGGGGTTGGGCTGAAAAACATTCAGTACTTC
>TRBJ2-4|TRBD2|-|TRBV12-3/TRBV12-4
CASSLGGEAVQNIQYF
TGTGCCAGCAGCCTGGGGGGGGAGGCGGTCCAAAACATTCAGTACTTC
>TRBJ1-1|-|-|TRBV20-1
CSARVGGTEGEAFF
TGCAGTGCTAGAGTGGGCGGCACGGAGGGTGAAGCTTTCTTT
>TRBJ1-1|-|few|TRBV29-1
CSVATGNTEAFF
TGCAGCGTCGCCACTGGGAACACTGAAGCTTTCTTT
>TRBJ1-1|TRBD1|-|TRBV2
CASSEAPTGVGTEAFF
TGTGCCAGCAGTGAAGCCCCTACAGGGGTTGGGACTGAAGCTTTCTTT
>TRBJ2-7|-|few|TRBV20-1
CSARELHSSYEQYF
TGCAGTGCTAGAGAATTACACAGCTCCTACGAGCAGTACTTC
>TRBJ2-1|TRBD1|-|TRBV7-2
CASSSFPRDRVRNEQFF
TGTGCCAGCAGCTCTTTCCCCCGGGACAGAGTCCGTAATGAGCAGTTCTTC
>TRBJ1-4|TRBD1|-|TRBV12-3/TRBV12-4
CASSLTRQGKLFF
TGTGCCAGCAGTTTAACCCGACAGGGAAAACTGTTTTTT